This is a list of T cell receptor beta chains from one sample in a study of cytomegalovirus exposure and HLA in healthy donors. Libraries were prepared by immunoSEQ multiplex PCR; TCRdb keeps only in-frame clonotypes and omits some of them. The sample has about 140,000 clones; 70% to 85% are singletons. The material sequenced was PBMCs. These TCRs come from a young man in good health and CMV-seropositive. CDR3s include the opening cysteine and the closing phenylalanine or tryptophan. D genes are given only for firm matches. Size tells how often a clone was seen (once, few, many) or the class of an expanded clone, and some rows leave it out.

TRBD2 | NA | TRBJ2-7 | TRBV6-5 | TGTGCCAGCAGTTATCGAGCGGGGGGGCCTAGCGAGCAGTACTTC | CASSYRAGGPSEQYF
TRBD2 | NA | TRBJ2-1 | TRBV5-4 | TGTGCCAGCAGCACGGGGACTAGCGGGAGGGCCCCCAATGAGCAGTTCTTC | CASSTGTSGRAPNEQFF
TRBD2 | NA | TRBJ2-5 | TRBV4-1 | TGCGCCAGCAGCCAAGAGGGCGGGAGGGCCGGTGAGACCCAGTACTTC | CASSQEGGRAGETQYF
NA | few | TRBJ2-1 | TRBV5-4 | TGTGCCAGCAGCTCACGTAACCCCCTTCCTAGGTACAATAACAATGAGCAGTTCTTC | CASSSRNPLPRYNNNEQFF
TRBD1 | NA | TRBJ2-7 | TRBV2 | TGTGCCAGCAGTGAACTGTTGGACAGGGCCTACGAGCAGTACTTC | CASSELLDRAYEQYF
NA | NA | TRBJ2-7 | TRBV20-1 | TGCAGTGCTAGGGTCAGTGGCGAGCAGTACTTC | CSARVSGEQYF
TRBD1 | NA | TRBJ2-3 | TRBV5-1 | TGCGCCAGCAGCTTCGGACAGGGGCAAGATACGCAGTATTTT | CASSFGQGQDTQYF
TRBD2 | NA | TRBJ2-7 | TRBV7-9 | TGTGCCAGCAGCCACTTCGGGACTAGCCCTACCTACGAGCAGTACTTC | CASSHFGTSPTYEQYF
TRBD2 | NA | TRBJ2-1 | TRBV5-1 | TGCGCCAGCGCGGGGCTAGCGGATCACAATGGCTCCTACAATGAGCAGTTCTTC | CASAGLADHNGSYNEQFF
NA | NA | TRBJ2-3 | TRBV5-4 | TGTGCCAGCAGCCCGACTGGCCCCACAGATACGCAGTATTTT | CASSPTGPTDTQYF
TRBD2 | NA | TRBJ2-1 | TRBV5-1 | TGCGCCAGCAGCGAGGGACTAGCGGGAGGTGGTGAGCAGTTCTTC | CASSEGLAGGGEQFF
TRBD1 | NA | TRBJ1-4 | TRBV19 | TGTGCCAGTAGGGAAACAGGGGGCTTGTTTGAAAAACTGTTTTTT | CASRETGGLFEKLFF
NA | NA | TRBJ1-6 | TRBV11-3 | TGTGCCAGCAGCTTAGACTCTAGATCACCCCTCCACTTT | CASSLDSRSPLHF
NA | NA | TRBJ2-2 | TRBV5-4 | TGTGCCAGCAGCTTGGTTTTTAGCGGCGGGGAGCTGTTTTTT | CASSLVFSGGELFF
TRBD1 | NA | TRBJ1-6 | TRBV2 | TGTGCCAGCCATAGGACAGGTGATAATTCACCCCTCCACTTT | CASHRTGDNSPLHF
NA | NA | TRBJ2-5 | TRBV5-1 | TGCGCCAGCAGCTTATTATCGGAGAGCGGGACCCAGTACTTC | CASSLLSESGTQYF
NA | few | TRBJ1-6 | TRBV6-5 | TGTGCCAGCAGTTTCTCCTACAATTCACCCCTCCACTTT | CASSFSYNSPLHF
TRBD2 | NA | TRBJ2-3 | TRBV7-9 | TGTGCCAGCAGCTTAGGACTAGCGGGGACCCAGAATACGCAGTATTTT | CASSLGLAGTQNTQYF
TRBD1 | NA | TRBJ1-2 | TRBV5-4 | TGTGCCAGCAGCCGAGGGACAGCAATTAACTATGGCTACACCTTC | CASSRGTAINYGYTF
TRBD1 | NA | TRBJ1-5 | TRBV2 | TGTGCCAGCAGCGTACAGGGGGGAAACAATCAGCCCCAGCATTTT | CASSVQGGNNQPQHF
TRBD1 | NA | TRBJ2-5 | TRBV5-4 | TGTGCCAGCAGCTCACAGGGGCCCCAGTACTTC | CASSSQGPQYF
TRBD2 | NA | TRBJ2-1 | TRBV19 | TGTGCCAGTAGTATTGAGACTAGCGGGGGGGCCCATGAGCAGTTCTTC | CASSIETSGGAHEQFF
TRBD1 | NA | TRBJ2-1 | TRBV27 | TGTGCCAGCAGTTTGGGGACAGGGGAGGACAATGAGCAGTTCTTC | CASSLGTGEDNEQFF
TRBD1 | NA | TRBJ1-5 | TRBV5-6 | TGTGCCAGCAGCTTGGAGAGGGGGCTTAGTAGCAATCAGCCCCAGCATTTT | CASSLERGLSSNQPQHF
NA | NA | TRBJ2-3 | TRBV5-1 | TGCGCCAGCTACACAGGATCGAGCACAGATACGCAGTATTTT | CASYTGSSTDTQYF
NA | few | TRBJ2-6 | TRBV28 | TGTGCCAGCAGTTCCACGAGGGGGGCCAACGTCCTGACTTTC | CASSSTRGANVLTF
TRBD1 | NA | TRBJ1-4 | TRBV7-9 | TGTGCCAGCAGCTTTTCACAGGGGACCAATGAAAAACTGTTTTTT | CASSFSQGTNEKLFF
TRBD2 | NA | TRBJ2-1 | TRBV9 | TGTGCCAGCAGCGTAGGGACTAGCGGGAGAGTTGAGCAGTTCTTC | CASSVGTSGRVEQFF
TRBD1 | NA | TRBJ1-1 | TRBV29-1 | TGCAGCGTTGCGGGGACAGGAATGAACACTGAAGCTTTCTTT | CSVAGTGMNTEAFF
NA | few | TRBJ2-7 | TRBV28 | TGTGCCAGCACGACTCACTACGAGCAGTACTTC | CASTTHYEQYF
NA | NA | TRBJ2-2 | TRBV7-3 | TGTGCCAGCAGCTTATCGGGGGACTGGGGGAACACCGGGGAGCTGTTTTTT | CASSLSGDWGNTGELFF
TRBD2 | once | TRBJ2-3 | TRBV7-3 | TGTGCCAGCAGCTTAGGCGGGGGGCGAGGGGATACGCAGTATTTT | CASSLGGGRGDTQYF
TRBD2 | NA | TRBJ2-7 | TRBV28 | TGTGCCAGCCAAACTAGCGGGAGTCCTTACGAGCAGTACTTC | CASQTSGSPYEQYF
NA | NA | TRBJ2-7 | TRBV5-6 | TGTGCCAGCGCCGGAGGGCGGTCTTACCAGCAGTACTTC | CASAGGRSYQQYF
NA | NA | TRBJ2-2 | TRBV7-9 | TGTGCCAGCAGCTTAAGTTACGGGGAGAGAAAGTCCGGGGAGCTGTTTTTT | CASSLSYGERKSGELFF
NA | NA | TRBJ1-5 | TRBV2 | TGTGCCAGCAGTGAAGGGAGAGGACAGTATCAGCCCCAGCATTTT | CASSEGRGQYQPQHF
NA | few | TRBJ1-6 | TRBV2 | TGTGCCAGCAGTGAGCAGGGCCTTATGGGTTCACCCCTCCACTTT | CASSEQGLMGSPLHF
TRBD2 | NA | TRBJ2-1 | TRBV2 | TGTGCCAGCAGTGTCTCTCTAGCGGGAAGGAATGAGCAGTTCTTC | CASSVSLAGRNEQFF
NA | NA | TRBJ2-1 | TRBV9 | TGTGCCAGCAGCTCCTCGGGTCATGAGCAGTTCTTC | CASSSSGHEQFF
NA | NA | TRBJ2-1 | TRBV2 | TGTGCCAGCGGACTACAGGGGTGGAATGAGCAGTTCTTC | CASGLQGWNEQFF
NA | NA | TRBJ2-7 | TRBV10-3 | TGTGCCATCAGTGAGGACAGCTCCTACGAGCAGTACTTC | CAISEDSSYEQYF
NA | NA | TRBJ2-5 | TRBV2 | TGTGCCAGCAGTGTTACCCGACAGCAAGAGACCCAGTACTTC | CASSVTRQQETQYF
NA | NA | TRBJ1-1 | TRBV20-1 | TGCAGTGCCTCCGGGTTTGAAGCTTTCTTT | CSASGFEAFF
TRBD1 | NA | TRBJ2-3 | TRBV19 | TGTGCCAGTAGTCTGTCGGGGACAGTCATCACAGATACGCAGTATTTT | CASSLSGTVITDTQYF
NA | NA | TRBJ1-2 | TRBV28 | TGTGCCAGCAGTTTAATCACAGGGTCGGTTGATGGCTACACCTTC | CASSLITGSVDGYTF
NA | NA | TRBJ2-5 | TRBV2 | TGTGCCAGGACACATCAAGAGACCCAGTACTTC | CARTHQETQYF
TRBD1 | NA | TRBJ2-2 | TRBV19 | TGTGCCACCGACAGGGGGAACACCGGGGAGCTGTTTTTT | CATDRGNTGELFF
TRBD1 | NA | TRBJ1-5 | TRBV27 | TGTGCCAGCAGTTTTGAGGGGGCGGGCAATCAGCCCCAGCATTTT | CASSFEGAGNQPQHF
TRBD1 | NA | TRBJ1-4 | TRBV18 | TGTGCCAGCTCACCAAAAAACAGGGGGGATGAAAAACTGTTTTTT | CASSPKNRGDEKLFF
NA | NA | TRBJ2-3 | TRBV28 | TGTGCCAGCAGCCCTAACACAGATACGCAGTATTTT | CASSPNTDTQYF
TRBD1 | NA | TRBJ2-1 | TRBV6-5 | TGTGCCAGCAGTTACGATCGGACAGGAACCTACAATGAGCAGTTCTTC | CASSYDRTGTYNEQFF
TRBD1 | NA | TRBJ1-1 | TRBV2 | TGTGCCAGCAGTACCGAAGGACAGGCCCCAGCTTTCTTT | CASSTEGQAPAFF